A selection of T cell receptor beta chains follows, all from one sample in a study of blood T cell repertoires in COVID-19. Clones were read by immunoSEQ multiplex PCR, and TCRdb kept only the in-frame ones, dropping some. Found here are 65,000 to 85,000 clones, 79% of them singletons; the top ten hold less than 6%. Sequencing was performed on peripheral blood. All receptors derive from a woman of 80 years or more with active or convalescent COVID-19. Both conserved end residues are part of each CDR3. D genes are given only for firm matches. Clone size is not always given. Where it is, it says once, few, many or a class for expanded clones.

- - TRBJ2-5 TRBV9 CASSPQGQETQYF TGTGCCAGCAGCCCCCAGGGCCAAGAGACCCAGTACTTC
- once TRBJ2-1 TRBV7-6 CASSLQLALGEQFF TGTGCCAGCAGCTTACAACTCGCCCTCGGTGAGCAGTTCTTC
- - TRBJ2-5 TRBV7-7 CASSLGQGLQETQYF TGTGCTAGCAGCTTAGGTCAGGGTTTGCAAGAGACCCAGTACTTC
- - TRBJ1-5 TRBV29-1 CSVTWTDNQPQHF TGCAGCGTTACGTGGACAGACAATCAGCCCCAGCATTTT
- - TRBJ1-5 TRBV6-5 CASSYSTAGNQPQHF TGTGCCAGCAGTTACTCGACAGCCGGCAATCAGCCCCAGCATTTT
TRBD2 - TRBJ2-2 TRBV7-9 CASSPPLAGGDFNTGELFF TGTGCCAGCAGCCCGCCACTAGCGGGGGGAGACTTTAACACCGGGGAGCTGTTTTTT
TRBD2 - TRBJ2-1 TRBV4-3 CASSWGLAGVHEQFF TGCGCCAGCAGTTGGGGGCTAGCGGGAGTACATGAGCAGTTCTTC
TRBD2 - TRBJ2-3 TRBV7-2 CASSVTLAGPSTDTQYF TGTGCCAGCAGCGTCACCCTAGCGGGCCCTAGCACAGATACGCAGTATTTT
- - TRBJ1-4 TRBV6-5 CASSWTVYNEKLFF TGTGCCAGCAGTTGGACAGTTTATAATGAAAAACTGTTTTTT
- - TRBJ1-5 TRBV28 CASSFRQGNQPQHF TGTGCCAGCAGTTTTAGGCAGGGCAATCAGCCCCAGCATTTT
- once TRBJ2-1 TRBV7-9 CASSLYSIYEQFF TGTGCCAGCAGCTTATACAGTATCTATGAGCAGTTCTTC
- - TRBJ1-2 TRBV14 CASSQDFTSYGYTF TGTGCCAGCAGCCAAGATTTTACAAGCTATGGCTACACCTTC
- - TRBJ1-1 TRBV7-9 CASSRTDLNTEAFF TGTGCCAGCAGTCGGACAGACCTTAACACTGAAGCTTTCTTT
- few TRBJ1-2 TRBV20-1 CSAPRGNGYTF TGCAGTGCTCCCCGGGGGAATGGCTACACCTTC
TRBD1 - TRBJ2-1 TRBV5-1 CASSPGQGSYNEQFF TGCGCCAGCAGCCCGGGACAGGGCTCCTACAATGAGCAGTTCTTC
TRBD1 once TRBJ1-4 TRBV5-1 CASSRGTGTEKLFF TGCGCCAGCAGCCGTGGGACAGGAACTGAAAAACTGTTTTTT
- once TRBJ2-7 TRBV7-2 CASSLALAGSSQYF TGTGCCAGCAGCTTAGCACTAGCCGGTTCCTCGCAGTACTTC
- - TRBJ1-6 TRBV6-2/TRBV6-3 CASSYSEDSPLHF TGTGCCAGCAGTTACTCAGAGGATTCACCCCTCCACTTT
- few TRBJ1-1 TRBV14 CASSPRGYEAFF TGTGCCAGCAGCCCCCGAGGATATGAAGCTTTCTTT
TRBD2 - TRBJ2-3 TRBV28 CASSFRLPPAGGTDTQYF TGTGCCAGCAGTTTCCGCCTCCCCCCAGCGGGAGGAACAGATACGCAGTATTTT
TRBD1 - TRBJ1-6 TRBV19 CASRDIVQGVLYNSPLHF TGTGCCAGTAGAGATATCGTACAGGGGGTTCTGTATAATTCACCCCTCCACTTT
TRBD2 few TRBJ2-5 TRBV27 CASSKRGGSYQETQYF TGTGCCAGCAGCAAGCGGGGGGGCTCGTACCAAGAGACCCAGTACTTC
TRBD2 few TRBJ2-1 TRBV5-1 CASRQTSGSNNEQFF TGCGCCAGCAGACAGACTAGCGGGAGTAACAATGAGCAGTTCTTC
- - TRBJ1-1 TRBV11-3 CASSLDPGNTEAFF TGTGCCAGCAGCTTAGATCCGGGGAACACTGAAGCTTTCTTT